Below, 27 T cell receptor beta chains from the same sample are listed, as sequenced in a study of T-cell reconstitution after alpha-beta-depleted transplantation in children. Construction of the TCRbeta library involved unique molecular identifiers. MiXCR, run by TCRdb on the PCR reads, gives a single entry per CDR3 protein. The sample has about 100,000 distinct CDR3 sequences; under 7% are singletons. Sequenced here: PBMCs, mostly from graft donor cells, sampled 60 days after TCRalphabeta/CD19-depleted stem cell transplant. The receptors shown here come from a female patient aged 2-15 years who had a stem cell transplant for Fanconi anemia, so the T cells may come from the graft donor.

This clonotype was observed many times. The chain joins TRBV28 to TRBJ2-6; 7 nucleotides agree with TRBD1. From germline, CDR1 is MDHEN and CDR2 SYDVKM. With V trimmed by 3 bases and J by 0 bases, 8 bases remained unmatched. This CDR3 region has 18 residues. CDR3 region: CASSFPRTGSSGANVLTF. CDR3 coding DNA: TGTGCCAGCAGTTTTCCCCGGACAGGAAGCTCTGGGGCCAACGTCCTGACTTTC.

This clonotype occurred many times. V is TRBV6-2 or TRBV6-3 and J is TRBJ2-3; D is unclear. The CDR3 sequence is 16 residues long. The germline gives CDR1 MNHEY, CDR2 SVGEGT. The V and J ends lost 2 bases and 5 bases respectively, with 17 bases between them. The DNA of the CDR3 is TGTGCCAGCAGTTACCGGCTCTCCAATATGGGAGATACGCAGTATTTT. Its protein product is CASSYRLSNMGDTQYF.

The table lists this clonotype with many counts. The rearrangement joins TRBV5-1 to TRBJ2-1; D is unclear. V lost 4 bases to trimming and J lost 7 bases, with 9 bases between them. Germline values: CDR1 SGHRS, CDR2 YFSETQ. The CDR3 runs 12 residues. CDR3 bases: TGCGCCAGCAGCGTCGCCAATAATGAGCAGTTCTTC. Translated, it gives CASSVANNEQFF.

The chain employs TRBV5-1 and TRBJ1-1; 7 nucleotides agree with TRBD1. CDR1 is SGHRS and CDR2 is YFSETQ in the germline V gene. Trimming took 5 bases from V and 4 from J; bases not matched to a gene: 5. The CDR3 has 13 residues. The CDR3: CASRWDRATEAFF. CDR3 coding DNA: TGCGCCAGCAGATGGGACAGAGCCACTGAAGCTTTCTTT.

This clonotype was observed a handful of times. CDR3 coding DNA: TGTGCCAGCAGCCCTAGAGGCGGTTACGAGCAGTACTTC. Translated, it gives CASSPRGGYEQYF. The chain couples TRBV7-8 to TRBJ2-7; D gene ambiguous. Looked up from germline, CDR1 is SGHVS and CDR2 is FQNEAQ. Trimming took off 5 bases at V and 4 bases at J, with 12 bases between the two ends. This CDR3 has 13 residues.

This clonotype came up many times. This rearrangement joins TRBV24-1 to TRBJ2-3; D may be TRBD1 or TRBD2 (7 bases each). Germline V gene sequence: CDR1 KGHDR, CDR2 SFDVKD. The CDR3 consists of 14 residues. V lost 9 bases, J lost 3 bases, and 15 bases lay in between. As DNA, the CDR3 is TGTGCCACCGGGGACAGCGGGATGACAGATACGCAGTATTTT. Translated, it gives CATGDSGMTDTQYF.

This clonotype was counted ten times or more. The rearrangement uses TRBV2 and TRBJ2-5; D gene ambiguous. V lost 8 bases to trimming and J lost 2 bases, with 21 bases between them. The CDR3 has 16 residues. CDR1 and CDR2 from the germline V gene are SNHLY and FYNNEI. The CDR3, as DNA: TGTGCCAGCGGTCGTCGAGGCCAAAGGGTTCAAGAGACCCAGTACTTC. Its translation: CASGRRGQRVQETQYF.

For the CDR3, the DNA is TGCAGTGCTAGAGTCCCCTTGGCGGGAGGATTCCTTAGCACAGATACGCAGTATTTT. As protein: CSARVPLAGGFLSTDTQYF. The chain links TRBV20-1 to TRBJ2-3, with 8 bases identical to TRBD2. The CDR3 runs 19 residues. Germline CDR1 DFQATT, CDR2 SNEGSKA (reference sequence). V was clipped by 1 base and J by 0 bases; unmatched bases: 15.

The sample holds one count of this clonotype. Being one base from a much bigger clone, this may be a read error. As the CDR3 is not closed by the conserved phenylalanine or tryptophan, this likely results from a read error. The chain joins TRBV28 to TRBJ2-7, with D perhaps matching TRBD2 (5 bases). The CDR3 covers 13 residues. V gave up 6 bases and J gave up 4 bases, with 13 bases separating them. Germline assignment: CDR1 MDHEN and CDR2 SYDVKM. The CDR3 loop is CASSNNGIYEQYC. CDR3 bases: TGTGCCAGCAGCAACAACGGGATTTACGAGCAGTACTGC.

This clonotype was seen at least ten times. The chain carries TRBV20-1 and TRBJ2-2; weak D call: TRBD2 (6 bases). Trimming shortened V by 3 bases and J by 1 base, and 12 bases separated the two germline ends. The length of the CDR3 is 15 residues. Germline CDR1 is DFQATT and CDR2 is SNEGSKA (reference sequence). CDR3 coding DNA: TGCAGTGCTAGTTCAGCGGGTGTGAACACCGGGGAGCTGTTTTTT. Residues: CSASSAGVNTGELFF.

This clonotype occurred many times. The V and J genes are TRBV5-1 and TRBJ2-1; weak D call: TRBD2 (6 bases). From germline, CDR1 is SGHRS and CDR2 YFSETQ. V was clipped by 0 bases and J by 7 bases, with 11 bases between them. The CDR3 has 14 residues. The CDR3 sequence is CASSLGRERNEQFF. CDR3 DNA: TGCGCCAGCAGCTTGGGTCGGGAGAGAAATGAGCAGTTCTTC.

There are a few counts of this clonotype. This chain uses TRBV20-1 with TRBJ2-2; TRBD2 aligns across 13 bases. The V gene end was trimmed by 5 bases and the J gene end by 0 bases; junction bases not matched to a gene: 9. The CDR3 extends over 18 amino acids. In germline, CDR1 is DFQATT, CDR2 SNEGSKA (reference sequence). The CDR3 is CSAPPSTSGGANTGELFF. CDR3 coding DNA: TGCAGTGCTCCACCTTCAACTAGCGGGGGGGCGAACACCGGGGAGCTGTTTTTT.

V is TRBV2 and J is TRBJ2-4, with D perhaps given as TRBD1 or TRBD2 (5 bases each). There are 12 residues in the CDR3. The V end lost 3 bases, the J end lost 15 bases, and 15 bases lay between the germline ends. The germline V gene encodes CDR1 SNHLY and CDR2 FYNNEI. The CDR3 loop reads CASSDPGTVRYF. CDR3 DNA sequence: TGTGCCAGCAGTGATCCCGGGACCGTACGGTACTTC.

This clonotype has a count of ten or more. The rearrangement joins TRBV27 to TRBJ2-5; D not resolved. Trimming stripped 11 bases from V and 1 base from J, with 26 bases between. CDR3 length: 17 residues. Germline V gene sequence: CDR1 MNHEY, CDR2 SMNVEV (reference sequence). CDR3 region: CALTHPPERILQETQYF. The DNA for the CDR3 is TGTGCCTTAACCCACCCCCCGGAGCGCATCCTCCAAGAGACCCAGTACTTC.

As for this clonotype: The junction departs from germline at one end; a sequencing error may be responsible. The CDR3 is CASSLAGGQTQYF. The CDR3 coding sequence is TGTGCCAGCAGTCTAGCGGGGGGGCAGACCCAGTACTTC. The rearrangement joins TRBV12-3 or TRBV12-4 to TRBJ2-5; 12 bases agree with TRBD2. CDR3 size: 13 residues.

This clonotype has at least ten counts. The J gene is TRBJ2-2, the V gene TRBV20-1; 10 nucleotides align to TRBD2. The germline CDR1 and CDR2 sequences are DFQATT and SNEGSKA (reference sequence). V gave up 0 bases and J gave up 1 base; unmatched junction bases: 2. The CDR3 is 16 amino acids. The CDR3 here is CSARDRLAGNTGELFF. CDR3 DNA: TGCAGTGCTAGAGATCGACTAGCGGGGAACACCGGGGAGCTGTTTTTT.

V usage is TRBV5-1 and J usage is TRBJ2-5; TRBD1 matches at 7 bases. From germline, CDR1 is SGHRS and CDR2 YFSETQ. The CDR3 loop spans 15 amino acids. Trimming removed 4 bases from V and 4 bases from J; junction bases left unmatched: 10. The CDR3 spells CASSPGQPGRETQYF. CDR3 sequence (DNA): TGCGCCAGCAGCCCGGGACAGCCAGGCCGAGAGACCCAGTACTTC.

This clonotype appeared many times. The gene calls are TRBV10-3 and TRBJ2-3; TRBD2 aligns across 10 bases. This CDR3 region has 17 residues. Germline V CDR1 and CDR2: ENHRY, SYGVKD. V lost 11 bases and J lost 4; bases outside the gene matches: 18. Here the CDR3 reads CARQWTPLAGVPDTQYF. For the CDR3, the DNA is TGTGCCCGTCAGTGGACGCCGCTAGCGGGAGTTCCAGATACGCAGTATTTT.

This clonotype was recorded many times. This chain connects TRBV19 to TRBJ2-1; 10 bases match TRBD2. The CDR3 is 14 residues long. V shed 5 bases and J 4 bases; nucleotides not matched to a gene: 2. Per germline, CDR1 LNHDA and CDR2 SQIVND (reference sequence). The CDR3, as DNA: TGTGCCAGTAGTGTTAGCGGGAGGTACAATGAGCAGTTCTTC. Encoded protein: CASSVSGRYNEQFF.

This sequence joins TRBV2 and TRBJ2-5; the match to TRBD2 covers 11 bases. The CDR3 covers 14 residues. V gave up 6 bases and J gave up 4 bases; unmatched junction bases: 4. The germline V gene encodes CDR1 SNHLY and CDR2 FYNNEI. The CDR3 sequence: CASRTGTSGETQYF. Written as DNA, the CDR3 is TGTGCCAGCAGGACCGGGACTAGCGGAGAGACCCAGTACTTC.

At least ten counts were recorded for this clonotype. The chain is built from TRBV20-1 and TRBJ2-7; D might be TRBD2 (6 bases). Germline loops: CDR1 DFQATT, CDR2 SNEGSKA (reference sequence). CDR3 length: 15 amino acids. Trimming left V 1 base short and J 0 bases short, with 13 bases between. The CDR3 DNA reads TGCAGTGCTAGAGTGGGTAGCGGTTCCTCCTACGAGCAGTACTTC. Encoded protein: CSARVGSGSSYEQYF.

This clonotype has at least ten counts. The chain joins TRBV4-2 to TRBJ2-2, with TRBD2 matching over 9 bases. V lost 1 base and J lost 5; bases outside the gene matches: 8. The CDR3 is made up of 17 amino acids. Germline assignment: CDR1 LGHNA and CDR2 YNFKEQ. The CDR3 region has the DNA TGTGCCAGCAGCCAAGTTGCGGGGGGGTCAGCAACCGGGGAGCTGTTTTTT. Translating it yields CASSQVAGGSATGELFF.

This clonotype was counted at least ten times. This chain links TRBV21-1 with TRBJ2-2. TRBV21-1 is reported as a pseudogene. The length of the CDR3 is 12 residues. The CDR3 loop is CASSSGEGELFF. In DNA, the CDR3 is TGTGCCAGCAGCAGTGGGGAAGGGGAGCTGTTTTTT.

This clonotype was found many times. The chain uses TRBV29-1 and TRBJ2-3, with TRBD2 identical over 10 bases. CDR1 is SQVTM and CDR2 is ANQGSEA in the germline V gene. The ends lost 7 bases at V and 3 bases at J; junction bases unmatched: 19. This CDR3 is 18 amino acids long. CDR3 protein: CSAQGVASGGQGTDTQYF. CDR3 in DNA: TGCAGCGCCCAGGGAGTGGCTAGCGGGGGCCAAGGGACAGATACGCAGTATTTT.

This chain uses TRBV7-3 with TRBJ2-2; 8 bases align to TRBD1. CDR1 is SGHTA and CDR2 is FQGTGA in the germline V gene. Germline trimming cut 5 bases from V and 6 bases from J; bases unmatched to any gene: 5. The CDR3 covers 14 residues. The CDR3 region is CASSLRQGPGELFF. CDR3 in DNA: TGTGCCAGCAGCCTCCGACAGGGGCCCGGGGAGCTGTTTTTT.

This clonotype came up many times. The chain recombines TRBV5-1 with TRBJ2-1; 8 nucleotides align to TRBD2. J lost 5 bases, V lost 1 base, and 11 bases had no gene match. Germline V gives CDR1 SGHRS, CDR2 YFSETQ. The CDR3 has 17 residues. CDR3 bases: TGCGCCAGCAGCTTGTTACTCGGGACTAGGGGGGACAATGAGCAGTTCTTC. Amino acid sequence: CASSLLLGTRGDNEQFF.

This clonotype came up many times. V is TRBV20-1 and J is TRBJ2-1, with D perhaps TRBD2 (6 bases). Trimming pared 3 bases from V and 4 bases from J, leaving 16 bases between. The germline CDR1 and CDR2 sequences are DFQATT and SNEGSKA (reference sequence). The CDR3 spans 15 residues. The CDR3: CSARSQLGRYNEQFF. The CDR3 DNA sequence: TGCAGTGCTAGGTCACAGCTGGGGAGGTACAATGAGCAGTTCTTC.